One sample yielded the 28 T cell receptor beta chains listed below, sequenced in a study of T cells in Graves' hyperthyroidism and ophthalmopathy. It was RNA transcripts that yielded the amplified TCR beta CDR3 regions. The HTBI primer set served for first-round RT-PCR of the TCR CDR3. Each CDR3 protein gets one entry after TCRdb re-called the multiplex PCR reads with MiXCR. The sample carries 240,000 or so distinct CDR3 sequences, about 16% recorded once. Sequenced sample: blood. Receptors originate from a woman aged 18-30 years with Graves' ophthalmopathy.

In this sample, this clonotype turned up many times. One end of the junction is discordant with germline, which a read error may explain. The J gene is TRBJ2-7, the V gene TRBV9; 8 nucleotides align to TRBD1. CDR1 and CDR2 from the germline V gene are SGDLS and YYNGEE. This CDR3 comprises 12 residues. The CDR3 is CARSGHRGKQYF. CDR3 bases: TGTGCCCGCAGCGGCCACAGGGGGAAGCAGTACTTC.

A few counts support this clonotype. The chain combines TRBV27 with TRBJ1-5; D is perhaps TRBD1 (5 bases). V shed 3 bases and J shed 6 bases, with 9 bases lying between them. Germline loops: CDR1 MNHEY, CDR2 SMNVEV (reference sequence). This CDR3 comprises 13 residues. The CDR3 sequence is CASSLGTAQPQHF. DNA of the CDR3: TGTGCCAGCAGTTTGGGGACGGCTCAGCCCCAGCATTTT.

Comment on this clonotype: This may arise from a read error, as a much more abundant clone is one base away. V and J are TRBV13 and TRBJ1-1; D is perhaps TRBD1 (5 bases). Per the germline V gene, CDR1 is PRHDT and CDR2 is FYEKMQ (reference sequence). This CDR3 comprises 21 residues. CDR3 sequence: CASSSTAQWTPGEGENAEAFF. In DNA form, the CDR3 reads TGTGCCAGCAGCTCTACGGCTCAATGGACACCAGGAGAGGGTGAGAACGCTGAAGCTTTCTTT.

There are many counts of this clonotype. The chain carries TRBV27 and TRBJ2-1, with 9 bases identical to TRBD1. The CDR3 is made up of 15 amino acids. Germline assignment: CDR1 MNHEY and CDR2 SMNVEV (reference sequence). Unmatched junction bases numbered 8, after V lost 6 bases and J lost 5 bases. The CDR3 DNA is TGTGCCAGCAGGCTCCGGGACAGGGTAAACAATGAGCAGTTCTTC. This encodes CASRLRDRVNNEQFF.

This clonotype was seen many times. The chain links TRBV28 to TRBJ2-1, with 8 positions matching TRBD2. With 5 bases clipped from V and 6 bases from J, the junction kept 6 bases outside the gene matches. CDR3 length equals 14 residues. CDR1 and CDR2 (germline): MDHEN, SYDVKM. CDR3 region: CASSPAGESNEQFF. The CDR3 DNA follows: TGTGCCAGCAGTCCAGCGGGAGAGAGCAATGAGCAGTTCTTC.

This clonotype has a count of ten or more. The rearrangement uses TRBV30 and TRBJ1-1; 9 nucleotides agree with TRBD1. Germline assignment: CDR1 GTSNPN and CDR2 SVGIG (reference sequence). The V segment lost 2 bases and the J segment 10 bases; nucleotides outside the gene matches: 5. This CDR3 has 12 residues. In DNA, the CDR3 is TGTGCCTGGAGTTTACAGGGGGCGCGAGCTTTCTTT. As protein: CAWSLQGARAFF.

In this sample, this clonotype turned up many times. The chain couples TRBV27 to TRBJ1-4; D is perhaps TRBD1 (5 bases). The length of the CDR3 is 13 residues. Per germline, CDR1 MNHEY and CDR2 SMNVEV (reference sequence). V gave up 3 bases and J gave up 8 bases, with 10 bases separating them. CDR3 amino acids: CASSLGLREKLFF. The CDR3 region has the DNA TGTGCCAGCAGTTTGGGGCTCAGGGAAAAACTGTTTTTT.

A note on this clonotype: This sequence may be a read error, since a much larger clone differs from it by one base. V usage is TRBV27 and J usage is TRBJ2-7, with D tentatively TRBD2 (6 bases). The length of the CDR3 is 15 residues. Germline V gene data show CDR1 as MNHEY and CDR2 as SMNVEV (reference sequence). The CDR3 coding sequence is TGTGCCAGCAGTTTGACGGGACTTTCCTCCTACAAGCAGTACTTC. It yields the protein CASSLTGLSSYKQYF.

In its sample, this clonotype was seen many times. The CDR3 spells CASSGGDSGTEAFF. Here the CDR3 DNA reads TGTGCCAGCAGCGGGGGGGACAGTGGTACTGAAGCTTTCTTT. The chain uses TRBV9 and TRBJ1-1; 7 nucleotides line up with TRBD1. The CDR3 sequence is 14 residues long. Germline assignment: CDR1 SGDLS and CDR2 YYNGEE. V dropped 3 bases and J dropped 5; count of bases not matched to a gene: 7.

This clonotype has a count of ten or more. The V gene is TRBV29-1, the J gene TRBJ2-7, with 9 bases that match TRBD2. The germline gives CDR1 SQVTM, CDR2 ANQGSEA. The length of the CDR3 is 14 residues. J was trimmed by 2 bases and V by 4 bases; bases with no gene match: 6. CDR3 DNA: TGCAGCGTTGGCCCGGAGCGGGGGGCCTACGAGCAGTACTTC. It specifies CSVGPERGAYEQYF.

This clonotype showed up many times. The chain recombines TRBV3-1 with TRBJ2-1; D is undetermined. Trimming took off 4 bases at V and 0 bases at J, with 13 bases between the two ends. The CDR3 spans 16 residues. From germline, CDR1 is LGHDT and CDR2 YNNKEL (reference sequence). CDR3 sequence: CASSPWDSLSYNEQFF. The DNA for the CDR3 is TGTGCCAGCAGCCCGTGGGATAGCCTCTCCTACAATGAGCAGTTCTTC.

This clonotype was recorded many times. This chain joins TRBV4-1 and TRBJ2-7; TRBD2 is a possible D gene (5 bases). Germline V gene data show CDR1 as MGHRA and CDR2 as YSYEKL. Between the trimmed V and J ends, which lost 0 bases and 5 bases, there was a span of 17 bases. The CDR3 length is 16 residues. CDR3 DNA: TGCGCCAGCAGCCAAGAGCTGAGGGCCCCAAGGAACGAGCAGTACTTC. Its protein is CASSQELRAPRNEQYF.

In its sample, this clonotype was seen many times. The genes are TRBV27 and TRBJ1-2; perhaps TRBD1 as D (6 bases). CDR1 is MNHEY, CDR2 SMNVEV, per germline (reference sequence). V was trimmed by 2 bases and J by 2 bases, leaving 12 bases between them. The CDR3 length is 15 residues. The CDR3 DNA sequence: TGTGCCAGCAGTTTAAATGGACAGTCGAACTATGGCTACACCTTC. It specifies CASSLNGQSNYGYTF.

This clonotype was detected many times. The CDR3 DNA reads as TGTGCCAGCACCGATCAGCCCCAGCATTTT. It translates to CASTDQPQHF. The chain has TRBV27 and TRBJ1-5; D is ambiguous. The CDR3 runs 10 residues. The germline gives CDR1 MNHEY, CDR2 SMNVEV (reference sequence). Trimming cost V 7 bases and J 5 bases, with 3 bases left between them.

The gene calls are TRBV20-1 and TRBJ1-5; unclear D gene. This CDR3 has 15 residues. CDR1 is DFQATT, CDR2 SNEGSKA, per germline (reference sequence). V was shortened by 6 bases and J by 0 bases, with 15 bases between the two germline ends. The CDR3, as DNA: TGCAGTGCCAATGACGTTACATATAGCAATCAGCCCCAGCATTTT. Translating gives CSANDVTYSNQPQHF.

This clonotype was found many times. This chain links TRBV11-3 with TRBJ2-1, with 9 bases fitting TRBD2. V was clipped by 4 bases and J by 6 bases; unmatched bases: 7. The V gene's germline CDR1 is SGHNT and CDR2 YENEEA. CDR3 size: 15 residues. The CDR3 DNA sequence: TGTGCCAGCAGCTCTTGGCGGGAGGGGGGCAATGAGCAGTTCTTC. Translating it yields CASSSWREGGNEQFF.

Worth noting for this clonotype: At one boundary the junction diverges from the germline segment, which might be a read error. The genes are TRBV5-5 and TRBJ2-2; 8 nucleotides align to TRBD2. CDR1 is SGHKS, CDR2 YYEKEE, per germline (reference sequence). This CDR3 contains 17 residues. The CDR3 loop reads CASSQDLLAGGTGELFF. CDR3 DNA sequence: TGCGCCAGCAGCCAAGATCTCCTAGCGGGTGGCACCGGGGAGCTGTTTTTT.

This chain connects TRBV3-1 to TRBJ2-7; 12 nucleotides match TRBD2. The CDR3 consists of 16 residues. The J segment lost 5 bases and the V segment lost 0 bases, leaving 5 bases of the junction unmatched. Germline lookup yields CDR1 LGHDT and CDR2 YNNKEL (reference sequence). Written as DNA, the CDR3 is TGTGCCAGCAGCCAAGATAGGCCTAGCGGGGGGGACGAGCAGTACTTC. Encoded protein: CASSQDRPSGGDEQYF.

The rearrangement links TRBV3-1 to TRBJ2-2; 10 positions agree with TRBD2. CDR3 size: 17 residues. V dropped 1 base and J dropped 3; count of bases not matched to a gene: 5. Germline V gives CDR1 LGHDT, CDR2 YNNKEL (reference sequence). CDR3 in amino acids: CASSQVSGGADTGELFF. In DNA, the CDR3 is TGTGCCAGCAGCCAAGTGAGCGGGGGGGCGGACACCGGGGAGCTGTTTTTT.

This clonotype was detected ten times or more. The rearrangement links TRBV7-9 to TRBJ2-5; D unresolved. Per the germline V gene, CDR1 is SEHNR and CDR2 is FQNEAQ (reference sequence). Trimming left V 1 base short and J 1 base short, with 7 bases between. The CDR3 consists of 14 residues. This chain's CDR3 is CASSLVTVQETQYF. CDR3 sequence (DNA): TGTGCCAGCAGCTTAGTAACAGTCCAAGAGACCCAGTACTTC. Drawing the rest from reference TRBV7-9 and TRBJ2-5, the complete variable domain is DTGVSQNPRHKITKRGQNVTFRCDPISEHNRLYWYRQTLGQGPEFLTYFQNEAQLEKSRLLSDRFSAERPKGSFSTLEIQRTEQGDSAMYLCASSLVTVQETQYFGPGTRLLVL.

This clonotype was detected many times. The chain carries TRBV20-1 and TRBJ1-2, with TRBD1 identical over 11 bases. Germline V gives CDR1 DFQATT, CDR2 SNEGSKA (reference sequence). With V trimmed by 7 bases and J by 8 bases, 3 bases remained unmatched. The CDR3 spans 11 residues. CDR3: CSEWTGGGYTF. CDR3 coding DNA: TGCAGTGAATGGACAGGGGGCGGCTACACCTTC.

The chain couples TRBV20-1 to TRBJ2-3; TRBD2 is a possible D gene (5 bases). Germline values: CDR1 DFQATT, CDR2 SNEGSKA (reference sequence). Trimming left V 6 bases short and J 4 bases short, with 17 bases between. CDR3 length: 14 amino acids. The CDR3 DNA reads TGCAGTGCCGAAGCCATAGCGAATGCAGATACGCAGTATTTT. Its translation is CSAEAIANADTQYF.

V and J are TRBV11-2 and TRBJ2-7; 10 bases are shared with TRBD2. Germline values: CDR1 SGHAT, CDR2 FQNNGV. The V and J ends lost 4 bases and 3 bases, in that order; junction bases with no gene match: 24. The CDR3 is 21 amino acids. CDR3 in DNA: TGTGCCAGCAGCTCCAATCCTGGGGACTCATCGGCTAGCGGGGGCGGCTACGAGCAGTACTTC. Translating gives CASSSNPGDSSASGGGYEQYF. Together with reference TRBV11-2 and TRBJ2-7, the CDR3 gives the full variable domain: EAGVAQSPRYKIIEKRQSVAFWCNPISGHATLYWYQQILGQGPKLLIQFQNNGVVDDSQLPKDRFSAERLKGVDSTLKIQPAKLEDSAVYLCASSSNPGDSSASGGGYEQYFGPGTRLTVT.

The rearrangement joins TRBV30 to TRBJ2-7, with a possible D match to TRBD2 (6 bases). The CDR3 runs 13 residues. Trimming left V 4 bases short and J 5 bases short, with 15 bases between. Germline CDR1 reads GTSNPN; CDR2 reads SVGIG (reference sequence). CDR3 nucleotides: TGTGCCTGGAAGGTTAGCGGAGGGCACGAGCAGTACTTC. Translation: CAWKVSGGHEQYF.

CDR3 residues: CASSESSPPRSTDTQYF. The CDR3 coding sequence is TGCGCCAGCAGTGAGTCGAGCCCCCCGAGGAGCACAGATACGCAGTATTTT. The rearrangement uses TRBV10-2 and TRBJ2-3; D gene unclear. Germline loops: CDR1 WSHSY, CDR2 SAAADI. V was trimmed by 0 bases and J by 0 bases, leaving 13 bases between them. The CDR3 runs to 17 residues.

This clonotype appeared a few times. A clone one base away is much larger, so this may be a read error. The CDR3 sequence is CASSQIREGAFF. The CDR3 region has the DNA TGTGCCAGCAGTCAAATCAGGGAGGGAGCTTTCTTT. V and J are TRBV7-2 and TRBJ1-1; D possibly corresponds to TRBD1 (5 bases). Germline V CDR1 and CDR2: SGHTA, FQGNSA. The CDR3 is 12 amino acids. With 6 bases removed from V and 10 bases from J, the gap between germline ends came to 15 bases.

This clonotype was seen ten or more times. The V call is TRBV24-1, the J call TRBJ2-5, with D possibly matching TRBD2 (5 bases). Germline V CDR1 and CDR2: KGHDR, SFDVKD. The length of the CDR3 is 13 residues. Trimming took 4 bases from V and 4 from J, leaving 9 bases between them. Here the CDR3 reads CATSEASIETQYF. The CDR3 bases are TGTGCCACCAGTGAGGCTAGCATAGAGACCCAGTACTTC.

This clonotype was seen more than once but under ten times. V and J are TRBV14 and TRBJ1-4; 7 nucleotides line up with TRBD1. The CDR3 runs to 13 residues. The V gene end was trimmed by 4 bases and the J gene end by 7 bases; junction bases not matched to a gene: 3. The V gene's germline CDR1 is SGHDN and CDR2 FVKESK. CDR3 sequence (DNA): TGTGCCAGCAGCCCGACAGGGACTGAAAAACTGTTTTTT. As protein: CASSPTGTEKLFF.